This T cell receptor beta chain comes out of a study of blood T cell repertoires in COVID-19 (dated by TCRdb to about 2020). Context from the whole study: Collaborator samples came from the United States, Italy and Spain and covered acute and convalescent phases of COVID-19. The repertoires were made available in a free public database intended to serve as a resource for research on the immune response to SARS-CoV-2. HLA class I and class II types, where available, came from metadata supplied by the sample provider rather than from assay-based typing. Subjects who had been exposed to COVID-19, were actively infected with it, or had recovered from it provided the deeply sampled blood TCRbeta repertoires that made up the dataset. The material from the prospective study consisted of cDNA or gDNA derived from T cells, B-cell-depleted T cells, or PBMCs. Samples came from the ongoing ImmuneRACE study (first 160 participants) plus 1,254 subjects from 6 global collaborators. Sample metadata almost always included a de-identified subject ID, COVID-19 status, age in years and sex. The full study reports these points: Clinical and demographic metadata were provided uncurated, with the amount varying by source and participant.

In regard to this clone: The antigen it recognizes is unknown. Per-base quality was not reported, and no clone a single base away is much larger than it.

Collaborating institutions collected whole blood in K2EDTA tubes following their own protocols. For TCRbeta analysis, collaborator samples were shipped as frozen whole blood, as isolated PBMCs, or as DNA extracted from either sample type. V was cut back by 2 bases and J by 7 bases, leaving a gap of 8 bases between them. There are 12 amino acids in the CDR3, from cysteine to phenylalanine inclusive. Solely the CDR3 DNA is kept, with 36 bases framed from the first base. The immunoSEQ Assay, a bias-controlled multiplex PCR, was used to amplify TCRbeta CDR3 regions from genomic DNA. The study's processing was this. Within the assay, amplification of reference gene primers was used to estimate how many nucleated cells each sample contained. Sequence reads were collapsed and filtered to measure the absolute abundance of every unique TCRbeta CDR3 rearrangement. Productive Simpson clonality was computed per sample as the square root of Simpson's diversity index over productive rearrangements. TCRdb carries this immuneACCESS record with in-frame sequences only. Its versions omit some clonotypes, under half of them owing to an unresolved V gene in the studies checked, with the rest unexplained. V and J calls plus clone size are reproduced from that table; the DNA served to infer D and trimming. The sample contains around 140,000 clones, about 91% of them found a single time. Of the sample, 25% to 30% is held by the ten largest clones.

This TCR was sampled from a human donor in a cohort sampled during active COVID-19. The sequence links TRBV12-3 or TRBV12-4 to TRBJ1-2; 5 matching bases give a weak D call of TRBD1. The sequenced sample consisted of peripheral blood. In nucleotide form, the sequence is TGTGCCAGCAGTTTATCAGGGTTTGGCTACACCTTC. Its protein is CASSLSGFGYTF.